These 27 T cell receptor beta chains came from one sample sequenced in a study of monozygotic twins with inflammatory bowel disease. TCRdb reprocessed the 5' RACE reads, keeping one entry per CDR3 protein, no DNA. The sample totals over 150,000 distinct CDR3 sequences. Sequenced input: blood. The receptors derive from a human donor with ulcerative colitis or Crohn's disease, or a healthy co-twin of an affected twin (not recorded which).

The CDR3 region is CASSLGRQNTEAFF. The chain employs TRBV28 and TRBJ1-1; the D call of TRBD1 rests on TCRdb alone, since no DNA is present to check it. Germline V lookup: CDR1 MDHEN, CDR2 SYDVKM. This CDR3 is 14 amino acids long.

The chain has TRBV29-1 and TRBJ2-7. Germline values: CDR1 SQVTM, CDR2 ANQGSEA. The CDR3 sequence is 12 residues long. CDR3 sequence: CSVRASSYEQYF.

The chain carries TRBV29-1 and TRBJ1-2. The CDR3 sequence is 12 residues long. In germline, CDR1 is SQVTM, CDR2 ANQGSEA. CDR3 region: CSVALAFYGYTF.

The V gene is TRBV12-3 or TRBV12-4, the J gene TRBJ1-6. The CDR3 totals 15 residues. The CDR3: CASSHDNPEGAPLHF.

This sequence joins TRBV19 and TRBJ1-1. The germline CDR1 and CDR2 sequences are LNHDA and SQIVND (reference sequence). The CDR3 is 12 amino acids. The CDR3 loop reads CATAGRNTEAFF.

This chain's CDR3 is CASSEEQDEQFF. V is TRBV2 and J is TRBJ2-1; TCRdb picks TRBD1, but there is no DNA to check that call. Germline V gene sequence: CDR1 SNHLY, CDR2 FYNNEI. The length of the CDR3 is 12 residues.

The chain has TRBV15 and TRBJ2-7; TCRdb reports TRBD2, a call that lacks DNA to check it against. The germline V gene encodes CDR1 LNHNV and CDR2 YYDKDF (reference sequence). The length of the CDR3 is 17 residues. CDR3 region: CATSRERLAGPIAEQYF.

The chain employs TRBV11-2 and TRBJ1-1; the TRBD1 assignment by TCRdb is unverifiable without DNA. The CDR3 is made up of 21 amino acids. Germline assignment: CDR1 SGHAT and CDR2 FQNNGV. The CDR3 region is CASSLFAFNQAGPRVGTEAFF.

The J gene is TRBJ2-1, the V gene TRBV12-3 or TRBV12-4. The CDR3 loop spans 11 amino acids. The CDR3 reads CASSLFSEEFF.

This chain connects TRBV9 to TRBJ1-1. Germline V gene lookup returns CDR1 SGDLS and CDR2 YYNGEE. The CDR3 contains 13 residues. The CDR3 here is CASSGLTLTEAFF.

The chain uses TRBV29-1 and TRBJ2-7; checking the TCRdb D call of TRBD1 is not possible without DNA. Germline loops: CDR1 SQVTM, CDR2 ANQGSEA. The CDR3 has 12 residues. CDR3 protein: CSVGAGNYEQYF.

V usage is TRBV18 and J usage is TRBJ2-2; TCRdb's assignment of TRBD1 cannot be checked, as there is no DNA. The CDR3 has 18 amino acids. CDR1 and CDR2 from the germline V gene are KGHSH and LQKENI. The CDR3 sequence: CASSPAIRAGGDTGELFF.

The chain employs TRBV5-1 and TRBJ1-2; no DNA is available, so the TRBD1 call from TCRdb remains unchecked. This CDR3 has 17 residues. The V gene's germline CDR1 is SGHRS and CDR2 YFSETQ. The CDR3 sequence: CASSYRDRGLPDYGYTF.

The V call is TRBV5-1, the J call TRBJ2-2; no DNA is available, so the TRBD2 call from TCRdb remains unchecked. The CDR3 loop spans 16 amino acids. Germline CDR1 and CDR2: SGHRS and YFSETQ. This chain's CDR3 is CASGLNAQENTGELFF.

The chain uses TRBV6-2 or TRBV6-3 and TRBJ2-7; the D gene TCRdb calls, TRBD2, cannot be checked with no DNA. The CDR3 totals 15 residues. In germline, CDR1 is MNHEY, CDR2 SVGEGT. The CDR3 loop reads CASRPAGVGIYEQYF.

The V and J genes are TRBV28 and TRBJ2-6; TCRdb lists TRBD1, though no DNA is available to test this call. CDR1 is MDHEN, CDR2 SYDVKM, per germline. This CDR3 is built from 18 residues. CDR3 sequence reads: CASSFRQGVPFGANVLTF.

CDR3 residues: CSARGTGDSYEQYF. This chain links TRBV20-1 with TRBJ2-7; TCRdb designates TRBD1, a call that cannot be tested without DNA. Germline V gene data show CDR1 as DFQATT and CDR2 as SNEGSKA (reference sequence). CDR3 size: 14 residues.

CDR3 amino acids: CASSQDHRGQATGEQYF. The rearrangement joins TRBV4-2 to TRBJ2-7; the TCRdb D gene call, TRBD1, has no DNA to confirm it. CDR3 length: 17 amino acids. The germline V gene has CDR1 LGHNA and CDR2 YNFKEQ.

This chain's CDR3 is CASTPGAYEQYF. The gene calls are TRBV12-3 or TRBV12-4 and TRBJ2-7; TCRdb selects TRBD1, and the lack of DNA leaves this call unchecked. The CDR3 length is 12 residues.

CDR3 region: CSASRGGYGTGELFF. The chain recombines TRBV20-1 with TRBJ2-2; TCRdb reports TRBD1, a call that lacks DNA to check it against. The CDR3 length is 15 residues. Looked up from germline, CDR1 is DFQATT and CDR2 is SNEGSKA (reference sequence).

This chain connects TRBV19 to TRBJ2-2; as DNA is missing, the TRBD1 call by TCRdb cannot be tested. The CDR3 runs 14 residues. Germline CDR1 and CDR2: LNHDA and SQIVND (reference sequence). The CDR3 sequence: CASSTAAYTGELFF.

The V call is TRBV11-3, the J call TRBJ2-2; lacking DNA, the TRBD1 call made by TCRdb goes unchecked. Germline assignment: CDR1 SGHNT and CDR2 YENEEA. The CDR3 spans 15 residues. The CDR3: CASSFGGPGAGELFF.

The chain recombines TRBV4-1 with TRBJ1-5; the TCRdb D gene call, TRBD1, has no DNA to confirm it. This CDR3 comprises 13 residues. Looked up from germline, CDR1 is MGHRA and CDR2 is YSYEKL. The CDR3 loop reads CASSQAQGQPQHF.

This chain uses TRBV20-1 with TRBJ2-1; TCRdb's assignment of TRBD2 cannot be checked, as there is no DNA. CDR1 and CDR2 (germline): DFQATT, SNEGSKA (reference sequence). This CDR3 contains 16 residues. The CDR3 spells CSARVAAGSSYNEQFF.

J is TRBJ2-1 and V is TRBV20-1; the TRBD1 assignment by TCRdb is unverifiable without DNA. Germline CDR1 reads DFQATT; CDR2 reads SNEGSKA (reference sequence). CDR3 length equals 15 residues. The chain's CDR3 is CSAEDFPGSYNEQFF.

The chain joins TRBV18 to TRBJ1-2. The CDR3 covers 14 residues. CDR1 KGHSH and CDR2 LQKENI come from the germline V gene. The CDR3 here is CASSPGDSNYGYTF.

This chain uses TRBV20-1 with TRBJ2-1; without DNA, the TCRdb call of TRBD2 cannot be checked. This CDR3 spans 17 amino acids. CDR1 is DFQATT, CDR2 SNEGSKA, per germline (reference sequence). CDR3 loop: CSARDPLDRARDNEQFF.